The sequence of this TCR beta chain was determined in a study of PD-L1 blockade in urothelial cancer. Study-wide context: The study recovered a median of 141,255 T cells per blood sample.

There are 12 residues in the CDR3. CDR1 and CDR2 (germline): GTSNPN, SVGIG (reference sequence). V was pared by 2 bases and J by 2 bases, with 7 bases between. This sample's time point: peripheral blood 6 weeks after treatment start. The cohort comprised individuals with locally advanced or metastatic urothelial carcinoma. Measured with immunoSEQ multiplex PCR; TCRdb has only the in-frame clones, and not every one. The table includes around 50,000 clones, about 85% detected once. The sequences come from PBMCs, collected around atezolizumab (anti-PD-L1) treatment. The clonotype originates from a man aged 50 or older with urothelial cancer. This chain links TRBV30 with TRBJ2-7; tentative D call: TRBD1 (5 bases). The CDR3 is CAWSRGPYEQYF. CDR3 nucleotide sequence: TGTGCCTGGAGTAGGGGCCCCTACGAGCAGTACTTC.